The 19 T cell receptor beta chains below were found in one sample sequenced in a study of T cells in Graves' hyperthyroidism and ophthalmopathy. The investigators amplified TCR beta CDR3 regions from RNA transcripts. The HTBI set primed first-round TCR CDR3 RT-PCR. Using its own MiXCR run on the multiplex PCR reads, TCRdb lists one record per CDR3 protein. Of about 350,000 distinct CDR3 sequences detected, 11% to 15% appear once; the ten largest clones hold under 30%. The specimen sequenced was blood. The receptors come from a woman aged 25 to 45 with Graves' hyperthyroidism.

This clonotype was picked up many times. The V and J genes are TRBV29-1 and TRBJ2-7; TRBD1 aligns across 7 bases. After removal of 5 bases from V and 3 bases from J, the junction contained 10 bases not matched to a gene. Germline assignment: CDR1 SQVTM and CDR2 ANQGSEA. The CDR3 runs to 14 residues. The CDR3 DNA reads TGCAGCGTTCTTGTCGGGACAGCGTTCTACGAGCAGTACTTC. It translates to CSVLVGTAFYEQYF.

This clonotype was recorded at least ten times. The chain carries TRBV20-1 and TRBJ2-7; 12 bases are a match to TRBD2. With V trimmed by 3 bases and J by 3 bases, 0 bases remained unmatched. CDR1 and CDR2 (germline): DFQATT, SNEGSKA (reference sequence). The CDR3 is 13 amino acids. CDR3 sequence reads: CSARTSGSYEQYF. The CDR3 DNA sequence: TGCAGTGCTAGGACTAGCGGGAGCTACGAGCAGTACTTC.

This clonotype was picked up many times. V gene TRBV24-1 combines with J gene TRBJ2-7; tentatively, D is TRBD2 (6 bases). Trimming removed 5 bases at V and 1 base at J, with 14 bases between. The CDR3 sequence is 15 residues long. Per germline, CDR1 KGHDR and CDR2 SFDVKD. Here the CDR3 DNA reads TGTGCCACCAGTGCTGTAGATGGGACTTCCTACGAGCAGTACTTC. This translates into CATSAVDGTSYEQYF.

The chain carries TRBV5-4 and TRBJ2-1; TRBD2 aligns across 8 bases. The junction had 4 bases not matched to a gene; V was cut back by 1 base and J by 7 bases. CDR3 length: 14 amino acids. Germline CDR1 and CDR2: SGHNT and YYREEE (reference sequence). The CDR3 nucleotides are TGTGCCAGCAGCTTGCTAGCGGGTAGTAATGAGCAGTTCTTC. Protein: CASSLLAGSNEQFF.

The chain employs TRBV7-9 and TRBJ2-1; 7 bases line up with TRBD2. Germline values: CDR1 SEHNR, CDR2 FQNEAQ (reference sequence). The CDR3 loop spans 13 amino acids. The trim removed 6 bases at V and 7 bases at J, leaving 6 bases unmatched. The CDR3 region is CASSPWGGNEQFF. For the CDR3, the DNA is TGTGCCAGCAGTCCATGGGGGGGAAATGAGCAGTTCTTC. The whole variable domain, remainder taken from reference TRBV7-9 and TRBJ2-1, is DTGVSQNPRHKITKRGQNVTFRCDPISEHNRLYWYRQTLGQGPEFLTYFQNEAQLEKSRLLSDRFSAERPKGSFSTLEIQRTEQGDSAMYLCASSPWGGNEQFFGPGTRLTVL.

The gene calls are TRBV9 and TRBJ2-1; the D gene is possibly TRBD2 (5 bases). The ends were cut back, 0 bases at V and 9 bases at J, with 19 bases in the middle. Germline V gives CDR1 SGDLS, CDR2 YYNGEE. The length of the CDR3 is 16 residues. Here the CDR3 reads CASSVVSGSPVGEQFF. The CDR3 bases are TGTGCCAGCAGCGTAGTATCGGGGAGTCCGGTCGGTGAGCAGTTCTTC.

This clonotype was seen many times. CDR3 amino acids: CATGTMVNQPQHF. CDR3 sequence (DNA): TGTGCCACCGGAACCATGGTCAATCAGCCCCAGCATTTT. The chain carries TRBV15 and TRBJ1-5; D is undetermined. This CDR3 contains 13 residues. CDR1 is LNHNV and CDR2 is YYDKDF in the germline V gene (reference sequence). V was trimmed by 8 bases and J by 3 bases, leaving 11 bases between them.

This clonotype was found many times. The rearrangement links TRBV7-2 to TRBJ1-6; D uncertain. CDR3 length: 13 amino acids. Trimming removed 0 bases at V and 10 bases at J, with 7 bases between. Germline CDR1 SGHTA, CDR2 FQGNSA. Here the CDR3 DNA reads TGTGCCAGCAGCTTAGCAGGTGGCTCACCCCTCCACTTT. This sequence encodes CASSLAGGSPLHF. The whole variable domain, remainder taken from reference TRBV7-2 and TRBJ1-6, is GAGVSQSPSNKVTEKGKDVELRCDPISGHTALYWYRQSLGQGLEFLIYFQGNSAPDKSGLPSDRFSAERTGGSVSTLTIQRTQQEDSAVYLCASSLAGGSPLHFGNGTRLTVT.

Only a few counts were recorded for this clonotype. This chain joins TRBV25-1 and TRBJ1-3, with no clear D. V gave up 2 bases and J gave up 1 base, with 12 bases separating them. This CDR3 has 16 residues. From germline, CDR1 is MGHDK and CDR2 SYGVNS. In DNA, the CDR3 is TGTGCCAGCAGTGAAAGGAGAGTAGGGTCTGGAAACACCATATATTTT. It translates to CASSERRVGSGNTIYF.

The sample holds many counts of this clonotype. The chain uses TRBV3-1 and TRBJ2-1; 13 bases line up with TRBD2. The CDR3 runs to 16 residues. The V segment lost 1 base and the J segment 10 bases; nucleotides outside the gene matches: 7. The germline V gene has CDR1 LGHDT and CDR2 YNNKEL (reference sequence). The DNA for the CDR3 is TGTGCCAGCAGCCAAGTTACTAGCGGGAGGGCCCAGGAGCAGTTCTTC. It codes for CASSQVTSGRAQEQFF.

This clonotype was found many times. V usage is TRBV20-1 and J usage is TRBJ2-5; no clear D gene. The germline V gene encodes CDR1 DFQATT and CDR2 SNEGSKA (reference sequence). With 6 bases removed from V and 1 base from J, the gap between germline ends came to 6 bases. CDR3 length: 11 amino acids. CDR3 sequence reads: CSASGQETQYF. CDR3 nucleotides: TGCAGTGCATCGGGCCAAGAGACCCAGTACTTC.

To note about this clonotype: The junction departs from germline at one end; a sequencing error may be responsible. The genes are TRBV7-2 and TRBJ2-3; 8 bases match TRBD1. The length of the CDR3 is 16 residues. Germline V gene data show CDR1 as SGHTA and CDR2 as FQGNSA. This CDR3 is CASSQARGQGQDTQYF. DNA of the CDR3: TGCGCCAGCAGCCAAGCTAGAGGACAGGGACAAGATACGCAGTATTTT.

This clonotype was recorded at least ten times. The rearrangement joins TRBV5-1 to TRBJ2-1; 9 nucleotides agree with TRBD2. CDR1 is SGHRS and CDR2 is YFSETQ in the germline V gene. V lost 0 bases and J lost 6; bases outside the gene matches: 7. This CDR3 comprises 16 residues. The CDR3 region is CASSLGGTSFFNEQFF. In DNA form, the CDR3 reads TGCGCCAGCAGCTTGGGTGGGACTAGCTTCTTCAATGAGCAGTTCTTC.

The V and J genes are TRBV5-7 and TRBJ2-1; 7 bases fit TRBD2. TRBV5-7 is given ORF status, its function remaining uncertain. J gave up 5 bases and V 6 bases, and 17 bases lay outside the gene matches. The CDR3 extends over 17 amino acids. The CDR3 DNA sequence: TGTGCCAGCACCCCCGCCGGGGTGGGGGAGGGTAACAATGAGCAGTTCTTC. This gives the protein CASTPAGVGEGNNEQFF.

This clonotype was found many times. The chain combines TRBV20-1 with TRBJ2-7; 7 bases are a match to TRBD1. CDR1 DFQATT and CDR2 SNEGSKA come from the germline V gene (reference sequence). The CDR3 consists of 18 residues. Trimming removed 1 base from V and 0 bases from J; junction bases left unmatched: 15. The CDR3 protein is CSARVSFRTGQSSYEQYF. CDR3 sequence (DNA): TGCAGTGCTAGAGTCAGCTTCCGGACAGGACAGAGCTCCTACGAGCAGTACTTC.

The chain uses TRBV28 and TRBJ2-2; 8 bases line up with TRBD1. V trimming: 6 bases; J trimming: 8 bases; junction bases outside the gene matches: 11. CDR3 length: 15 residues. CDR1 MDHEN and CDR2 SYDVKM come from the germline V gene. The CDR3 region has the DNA TGTGCCAGCAGCCCAGGGGGCTATGGTTGGGGGGAGCTGTTTTTT. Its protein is CASSPGGYGWGELFF.

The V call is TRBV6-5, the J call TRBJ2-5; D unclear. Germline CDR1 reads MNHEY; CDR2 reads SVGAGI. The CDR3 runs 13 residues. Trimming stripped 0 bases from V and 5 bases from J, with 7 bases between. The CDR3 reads CASSYSDRETQYF. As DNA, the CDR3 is TGTGCCAGCAGTTACTCGGACCGGGAGACCCAGTACTTC.

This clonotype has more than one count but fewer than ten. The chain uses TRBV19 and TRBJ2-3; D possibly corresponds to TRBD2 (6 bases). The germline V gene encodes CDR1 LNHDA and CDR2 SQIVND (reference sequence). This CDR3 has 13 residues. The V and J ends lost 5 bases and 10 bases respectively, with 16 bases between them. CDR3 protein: CASSSPGRNSQYF. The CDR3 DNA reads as TGTGCCAGTAGTTCCCCGGGGAGGAACTCGCAGTATTTT.

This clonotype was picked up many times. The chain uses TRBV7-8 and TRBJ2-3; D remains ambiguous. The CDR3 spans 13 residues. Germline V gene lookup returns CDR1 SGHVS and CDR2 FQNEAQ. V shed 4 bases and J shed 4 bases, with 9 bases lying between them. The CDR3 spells CASSSALADTQYF. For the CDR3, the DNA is TGTGCCAGCAGCTCTGCGTTGGCAGATACGCAGTATTTT.